This T cell receptor (beta chain) was obtained from a study of quantifying T cell responses using KT2 cells. Across the whole study: RNA was reverse transcribed with TCR alpha and beta constant-region primers. Whole-study findings and limits: KT2 sequence counts showed saturation when very many KT2 cells were spiked in.

The cDNA 3' end received a ligated oligonucleotide with a UMI. An equimolar mix of RC1.1 and RC1.2 primed the beta chain across TRBC1 and TRBC2. One entry per CDR3 protein, called by TCRdb with MiXCR from the UMI-ligation and nested PCR reads. The sample contains 50,000 to 70,000 distinct CDR3 sequences, over 9% of which appear only once. Details on this clonotype: The antigen is not known.

Unfractionated PBMC were spiked with known numbers of KT2 clone cells. Different KT2-to-PBMC ratios were created with a constant PBMC count. This CDR3 has 13 amino acids. Germline V lookup: CDR1 MNHNS, CDR2 SASEGT. Trimming shortened V by 1 base and J by 4 bases, and 4 bases separated the two germline ends. The sample taken for sequencing was PBMCs spiked with cells of the T cell clone KT2. The J gene is TRBJ2-2, the V gene TRBV6-1; no definite D call. The TCR originated in a human donor. The CDR3 loop reads CASSEGLTGELFF. CDR3 sequence (DNA): TGTGCCAGCAGTGAAGGTCTCACCGGGGAGCTGTTTTTT.